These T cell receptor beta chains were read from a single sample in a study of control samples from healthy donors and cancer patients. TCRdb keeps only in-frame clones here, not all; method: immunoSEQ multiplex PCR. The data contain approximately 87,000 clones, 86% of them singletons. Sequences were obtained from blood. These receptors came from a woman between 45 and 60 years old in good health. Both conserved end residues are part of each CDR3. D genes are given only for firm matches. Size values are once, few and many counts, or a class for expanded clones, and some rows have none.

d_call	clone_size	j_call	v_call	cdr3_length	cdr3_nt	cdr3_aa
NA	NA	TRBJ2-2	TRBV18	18	TGTGCCAGCTCACCACTACCCACCAGGGGAACGAACACCGGGGAGCTGTTTTTT	CASSPLPTRGTNTGELFF
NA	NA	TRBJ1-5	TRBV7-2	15	TGTGCCAGCAGCTTAGGGCCAAGCCCGAATCAGCCCCAGCATTTT	CASSLGPSPNQPQHF
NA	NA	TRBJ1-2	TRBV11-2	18	TGTGCCAGCAGCTCCATAGCGGGTGGTACAGTTAAAGGCTATGGCTACACCTTC	CASSSIAGGTVKGYGYTF
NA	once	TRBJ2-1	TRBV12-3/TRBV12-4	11	TGTGCCAGCAGTTTCCTTAATGAGCAGTTCTTC	CASSFLNEQFF
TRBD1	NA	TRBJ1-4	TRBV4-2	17	TGTGCCAGCAGCTCTCCCCAGGGGGCGCGGGCTAATGAAAAACTGTTTTTT	CASSSPQGARANEKLFF
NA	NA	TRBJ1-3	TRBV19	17	TGTGCCAGTAGTCCCGATTCCGGGACCTCCTCTGGAAACACCATATATTTT	CASSPDSGTSSGNTIYF
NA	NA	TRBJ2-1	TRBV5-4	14	TGTGCCAGCAGCTTGACGTCCGAGGGAAATGAGCAGTTCTTC	CASSLTSEGNEQFF
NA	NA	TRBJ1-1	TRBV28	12	TGTGCCAGCAGGCTGGGTGGCACTGAAGCTTTCTTT	CASRLGGTEAFF
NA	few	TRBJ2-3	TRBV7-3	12	TGTGCCAGCAGCTTATCTACAGATACGCAGTATTTT	CASSLSTDTQYF
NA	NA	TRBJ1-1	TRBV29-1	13	TGCAGCGTTGAAAGGGTGGGGAGCACTGAAGCTTTCTTT	CSVERVGSTEAFF
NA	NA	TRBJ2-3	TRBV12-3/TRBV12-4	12	TGTGCCAGCAGTTTTGGGGATTTTACGCAGTATTTT	CASSFGDFTQYF
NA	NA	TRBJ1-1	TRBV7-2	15	TGTGCCAGCAGCCTCTTCCTGGGGGGGAACACTGAAGCTTTCTTT	CASSLFLGGNTEAFF
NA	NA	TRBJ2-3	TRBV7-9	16	TGTGCCAGCAGCTTAGTTCTGTCGGTGAGCACAGATACGCAGTATTTT	CASSLVLSVSTDTQYF
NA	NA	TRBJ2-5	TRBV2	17	TGTGCCAGCAGTGAATCCGGGGGAGCGAGATCGCAAGAGACCCAGTACTTC	CASSESGGARSQETQYF
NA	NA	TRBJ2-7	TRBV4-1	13	TGCGCCAGCAGCCAAGATCGGGGACACGAGCAGTACTTC	CASSQDRGHEQYF
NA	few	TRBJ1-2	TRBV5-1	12	TGCGCCAGCAGCAGTTCTCGATTCGGCTACACCTTC	CASSSSRFGYTF
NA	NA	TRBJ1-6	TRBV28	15	TGTGCCAGCAGTTTAACCCAGGGTCGAAATTCACCCCTCCACTTT	CASSLTQGRNSPLHF
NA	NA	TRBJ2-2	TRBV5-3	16	TGTGCCAGGAACAACCCGGATATATCTTACACCGGGGAGCTGTTTTTT	CARNNPDISYTGELFF
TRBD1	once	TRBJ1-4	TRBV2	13	TGTGCCAGGGGGGACAGCGTAAATGAAAAACTGTTTTTT	CARGDSVNEKLFF
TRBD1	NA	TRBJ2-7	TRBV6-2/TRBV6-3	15	TGTGCCAGCAGCCCCACAGGGGGAACACACTACGAGCAGTACTTC	CASSPTGGTHYEQYF
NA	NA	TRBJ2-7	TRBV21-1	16	TGTGCCAGCAGCAAAGAAGAAGGGGGTCGCTCCTACGAGCAGTACTTC	CASSKEEGGRSYEQYF
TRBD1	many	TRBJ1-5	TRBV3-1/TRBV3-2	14	TGTGCCAGCAGTGGACAGGGTAAGAATCAGCCCCAGCATTTT	CASSGQGKNQPQHF
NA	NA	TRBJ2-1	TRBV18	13	TGTGCCAGCTGCGAGGTTTCCTACAATGAGCAGTTCTTC	CASCEVSYNEQFF
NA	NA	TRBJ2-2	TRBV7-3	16	TGTGCCAGCAGCTTAGCAGGTTCCGCGAACACCGGGGAGCTGTTTTTT	CASSLAGSANTGELFF
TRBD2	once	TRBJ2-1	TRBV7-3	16	TGTGCCAGCAGCTTAACGAGCTTGCGGGGGAACAATGAGCAGTTCTTC	CASSLTSLRGNNEQFF
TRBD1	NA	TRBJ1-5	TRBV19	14	TGTGCCAGTAGTAGTGACAGGGGTTGGCAGCCCCAGCATTTT	CASSSDRGWQPQHF
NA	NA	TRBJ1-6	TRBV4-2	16	TGTGCCAGCAGCCAAGTCCCAGGGTTGGGTAATTCACCCCTCCACTTT	CASSQVPGLGNSPLHF
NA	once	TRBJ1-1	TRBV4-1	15	TGCGCCAGCAGCCAAGCGACGAGCAGTGCCGAACAAGCTTTCTTT	CASSQATSSAEQAFF
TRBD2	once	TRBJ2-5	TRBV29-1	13	TGCAGCGTCGAGACTAGCGGGGGGAAGACCCAGTACTTC	CSVETSGGKTQYF
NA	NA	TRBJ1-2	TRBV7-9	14	TGTGCCAGCAGCTTAGTAGGCCCTAACTATGGCTACACCTTC	CASSLVGPNYGYTF
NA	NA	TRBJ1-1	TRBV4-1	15	TGCGCCAGCAGCCAAGCCGACAGACCGAACACTGAAGCTTTCTTT	CASSQADRPNTEAFF
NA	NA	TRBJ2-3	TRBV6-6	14	TGTGCCAGCAGTTCTAGCGTAGGCGCAGATACGCAGTATTTT	CASSSSVGADTQYF
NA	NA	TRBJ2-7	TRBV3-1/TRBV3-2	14	TGTGCCAGCAGCCAAACTAGGAGCTCCTACGAGCAGTACTTC	CASSQTRSSYEQYF
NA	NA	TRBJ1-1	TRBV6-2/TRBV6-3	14	TGTGCCAGCAGTTACCGGCCCCAGGGTACTGAAGCTTTCTTT	CASSYRPQGTEAFF
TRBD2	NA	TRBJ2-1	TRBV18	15	TGTGCCAGCTCACCCGTTGGGAGGGCCCCTAAAGAGCAGTTCTTC	CASSPVGRAPKEQFF
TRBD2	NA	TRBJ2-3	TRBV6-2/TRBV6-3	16	TGTGCCAGCAGTTACTTGCTAGCGGGAGGGGCAGATACGCAGTATTTT	CASSYLLAGGADTQYF
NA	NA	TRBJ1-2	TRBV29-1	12	TGCAGCGCCGCCCGGGGTAGGGGTGGCTACACCTTC	CSAARGRGGYTF
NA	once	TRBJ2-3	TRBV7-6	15	TGTGCCAGCAGGTTCACAACTACTAGCACAGATACGCAGTATTTT	CASRFTTTSTDTQYF
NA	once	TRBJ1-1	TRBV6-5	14	TGTGCCAGCACCCGAAATAGGGACATTTTTGAAGCTTTCTTT	CASTRNRDIFEAFF
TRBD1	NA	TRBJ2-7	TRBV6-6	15	TGTGCCAGCAGCCGCGGACAGGGGAGCTCCTACGAGCAGTACTTC	CASSRGQGSSYEQYF
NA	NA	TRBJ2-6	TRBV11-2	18	TGTGCCAGCAGCATCCGGGACATAATGTACTCTGGGGCCAACGTCCTGACTTTC	CASSIRDIMYSGANVLTF
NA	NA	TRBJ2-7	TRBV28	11	TGTGCCAGCAAGGACAGATACGAGCAGTACTTC	CASKDRYEQYF
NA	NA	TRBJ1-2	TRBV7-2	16	TGTGCCAGCAGCCCCCGGACAGATAAAGCTAACTATGGCTACACCTTC	CASSPRTDKANYGYTF
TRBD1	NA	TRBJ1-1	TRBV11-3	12	TGTGCCAGCAGCTGGGGACAGGATGAAGCTTTCTTT	CASSWGQDEAFF
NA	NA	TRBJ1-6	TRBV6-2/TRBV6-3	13	TGTGCCAGCAGTTACGGGGGAAGTTCACCCCTCCACTTT	CASSYGGSSPLHF
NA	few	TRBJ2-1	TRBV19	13	TGTGCCAGTAGCGCCGGGGGCACTCGGGAGCAGTTCTTC	CASSAGGTREQFF
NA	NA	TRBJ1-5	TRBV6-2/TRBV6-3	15	TGTGCCAGCAGTTACCAAGGGGCGAGCAATCAGCCCCAGCATTTT	CASSYQGASNQPQHF